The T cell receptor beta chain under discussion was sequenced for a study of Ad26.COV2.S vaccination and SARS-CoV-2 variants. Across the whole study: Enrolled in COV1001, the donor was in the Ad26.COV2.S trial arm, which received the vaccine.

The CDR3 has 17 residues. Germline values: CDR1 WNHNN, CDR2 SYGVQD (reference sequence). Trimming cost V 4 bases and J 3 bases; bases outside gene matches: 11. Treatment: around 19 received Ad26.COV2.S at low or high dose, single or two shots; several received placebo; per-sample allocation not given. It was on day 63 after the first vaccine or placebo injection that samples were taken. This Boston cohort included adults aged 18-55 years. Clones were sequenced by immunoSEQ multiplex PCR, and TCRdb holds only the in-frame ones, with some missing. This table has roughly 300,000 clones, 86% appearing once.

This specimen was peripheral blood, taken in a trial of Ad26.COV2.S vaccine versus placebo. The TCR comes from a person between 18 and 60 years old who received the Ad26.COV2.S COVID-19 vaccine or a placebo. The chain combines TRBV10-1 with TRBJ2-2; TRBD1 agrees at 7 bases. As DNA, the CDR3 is TGCGCCAGCAGTGTCGCGCGTAGACAGGGAGACACCGGGGAGCTGTTTTTT. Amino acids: CASSVARRQGDTGELFF.